The entry below describes one TCR beta chain. The sample comes from a study of blood T cell repertoires in COVID-19. Study summary: Samples representing acute and convalescent COVID-19 were sourced from the United States, Italy and Spain. Sample material is recorded as cDNA or gDNA derived from T cells, B-cell-depleted T cells, or PBMCs.

V dropped 2 bases and J dropped 5 bases, with 7 bases sitting between them. The CDR3 totals 12 residues. Germline-derived CDR1 and CDR2 are MNHEY and SVGEGT. As handled by the study authors: Amplification of reference gene primers was used by the study to estimate nucleated cell counts. Produced via immunoSEQ multiplex PCR; TCRdb's table is partial and in-frame only. V and J calls and clone size are as listed in that table; D and trimming were resolved from the DNA. In the table there are 210,000 or so clones, about 85% of which are singletons. Specimen: peripheral blood. V is TRBV6-2 or TRBV6-3 and J is TRBJ2-7, with D tentatively TRBD2 (6 bases). The sequence was collected from a woman older than 75 with active or convalescent COVID-19. CDR3 DNA: TGTGCCAGCAGTTACGGACTAAACGAGCAGTACTTC. It is translated as CASSYGLNEQYF.